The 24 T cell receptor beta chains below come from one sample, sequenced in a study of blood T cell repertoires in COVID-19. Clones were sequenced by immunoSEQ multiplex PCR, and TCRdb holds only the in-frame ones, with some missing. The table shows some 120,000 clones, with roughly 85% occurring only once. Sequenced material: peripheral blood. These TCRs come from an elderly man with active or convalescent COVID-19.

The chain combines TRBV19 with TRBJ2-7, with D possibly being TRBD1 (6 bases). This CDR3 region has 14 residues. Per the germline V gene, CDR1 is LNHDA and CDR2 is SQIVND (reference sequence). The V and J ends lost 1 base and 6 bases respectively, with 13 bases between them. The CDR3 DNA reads TGTGCCAGTAGTATAGGGGACATGAGGGGCGAGCAGTACTTC. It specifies CASSIGDMRGEQYF.

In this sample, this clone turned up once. CDR3 region: CASSQVGSGGATDTQYF. The CDR3 DNA reads TGTGCCAGCAGCCAAGTTGGTAGCGGGGGGGCCACAGATACGCAGTATTTT. The chain has TRBV3-1 (or the pseudogene TRBV3-2) and TRBJ2-3; 11 nucleotides match TRBD2. This CDR3 comprises 17 residues. Germline V CDR1 and CDR2: LGHDT, YNNKEL (reference sequence). Losses at the gene ends were 1 base for V and 2 bases for J; bases not matched to a gene: 5.

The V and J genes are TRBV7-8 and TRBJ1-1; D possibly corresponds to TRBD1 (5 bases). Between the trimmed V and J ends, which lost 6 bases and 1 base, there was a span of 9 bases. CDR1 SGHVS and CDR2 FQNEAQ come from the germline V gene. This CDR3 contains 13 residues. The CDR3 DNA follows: TGTGCCAGCAGTGCGGGGCCGAACACTGAAGCTTTCTTT. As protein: CASSAGPNTEAFF. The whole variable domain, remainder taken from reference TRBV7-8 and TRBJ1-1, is GAGVSQSPRYKVAKRGQDVALRCDPISGHVSLFWYQQALGQGPEFLTYFQNEAQLDKSGLPSDRFFAERPEGSVSTLKIQRTQQEDSAVYLCASSAGPNTEAFFGQGTRLTVV.

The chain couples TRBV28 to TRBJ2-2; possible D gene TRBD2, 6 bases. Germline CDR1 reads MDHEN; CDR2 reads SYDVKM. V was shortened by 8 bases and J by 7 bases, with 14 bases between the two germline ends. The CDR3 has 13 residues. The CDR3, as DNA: TGTGCCAGCGGAGGCGGGACTTTCGGGGAGCTGTTTTTT. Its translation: CASGGGTFGELFF.

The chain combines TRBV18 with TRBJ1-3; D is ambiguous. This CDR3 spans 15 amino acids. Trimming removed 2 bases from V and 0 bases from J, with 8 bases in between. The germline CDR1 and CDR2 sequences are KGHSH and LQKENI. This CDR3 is CASSPTPSSGNTIYF. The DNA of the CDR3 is TGTGCCAGCTCACCAACCCCGAGCTCTGGAAACACCATATATTTT.

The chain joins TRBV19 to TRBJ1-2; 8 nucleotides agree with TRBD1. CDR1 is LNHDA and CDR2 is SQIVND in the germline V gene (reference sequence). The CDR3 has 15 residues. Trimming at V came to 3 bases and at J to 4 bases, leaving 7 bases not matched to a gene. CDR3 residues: CASSIGTGGFYGYTF. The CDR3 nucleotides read TGTGCCAGTAGTATTGGGACAGGAGGGTTCTATGGCTACACCTTC.

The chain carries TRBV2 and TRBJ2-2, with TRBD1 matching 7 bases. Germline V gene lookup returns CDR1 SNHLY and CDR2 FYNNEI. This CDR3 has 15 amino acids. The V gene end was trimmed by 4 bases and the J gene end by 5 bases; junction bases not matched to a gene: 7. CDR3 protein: CASSGEGAGTGELFF. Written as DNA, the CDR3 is TGTGCCAGCAGTGGAGAGGGGGCCGGAACCGGGGAGCTGTTTTTT.

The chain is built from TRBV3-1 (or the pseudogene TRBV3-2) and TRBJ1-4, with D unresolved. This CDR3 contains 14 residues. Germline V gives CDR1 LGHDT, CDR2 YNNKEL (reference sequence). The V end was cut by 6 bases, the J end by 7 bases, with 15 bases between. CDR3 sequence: CASSRAGVIEKLFF. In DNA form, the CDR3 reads TGTGCCAGCAGTCGGGCGGGCGTCATTGAAAAACTGTTTTTT.

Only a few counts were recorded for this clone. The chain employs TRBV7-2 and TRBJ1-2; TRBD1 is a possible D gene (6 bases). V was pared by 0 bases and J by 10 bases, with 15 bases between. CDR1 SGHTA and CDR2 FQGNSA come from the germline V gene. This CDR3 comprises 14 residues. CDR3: CASSLAGAKNDYTF. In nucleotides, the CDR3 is TGTGCCAGCAGCTTAGCGGGGGCCAAGAATGACTACACCTTC.

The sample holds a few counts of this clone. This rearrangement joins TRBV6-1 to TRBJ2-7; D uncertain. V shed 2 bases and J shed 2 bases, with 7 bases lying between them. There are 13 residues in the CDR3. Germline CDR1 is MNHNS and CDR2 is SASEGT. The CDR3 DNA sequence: TGTGCCAGCAGTGAACAACAGCCCTACGAGCAGTACTTC. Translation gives CASSEQQPYEQYF.

CDR3 nucleotide sequence: TGTGCCACCAGCAGAGTACAGGCCGATACGCAGTATTTT. Its translation: CATSRVQADTQYF. V is TRBV15 and J is TRBJ2-3; maybe TRBD1 (5 bases). Deletions cut 1 base from V and 6 bases from J, with 8 bases between. The germline V gene encodes CDR1 LNHNV and CDR2 YYDKDF (reference sequence). The CDR3 loop spans 13 amino acids. Combining the CDR3 with reference TRBV15 and TRBJ2-3 gives the whole variable domain DAMVIQNPRYQVTQFGKPVTLSCSQTLNHNVMYWYQQKSSQAPKLLFHYYDKDFNNEADTPDNFQSRRPNTSFCFLDIRSPGLGDTAMYLCATSRVQADTQYFGPGTRLTVL.

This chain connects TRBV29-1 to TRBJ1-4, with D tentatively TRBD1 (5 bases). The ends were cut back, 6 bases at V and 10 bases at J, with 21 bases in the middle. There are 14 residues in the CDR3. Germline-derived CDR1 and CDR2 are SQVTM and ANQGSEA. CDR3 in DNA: TGCAGCGTGGTCCTTAGGGGAGCGGGCGGAAAACTGTTTTTT. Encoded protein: CSVVLRGAGGKLFF.

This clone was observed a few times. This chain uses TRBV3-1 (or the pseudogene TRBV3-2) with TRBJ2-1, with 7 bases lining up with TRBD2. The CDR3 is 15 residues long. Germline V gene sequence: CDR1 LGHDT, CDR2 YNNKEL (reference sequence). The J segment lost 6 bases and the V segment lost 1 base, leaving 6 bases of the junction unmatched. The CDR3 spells CASSQGTWEGNEQFF. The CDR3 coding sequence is TGTGCCAGCAGCCAAGGGACCTGGGAGGGCAATGAGCAGTTCTTC.

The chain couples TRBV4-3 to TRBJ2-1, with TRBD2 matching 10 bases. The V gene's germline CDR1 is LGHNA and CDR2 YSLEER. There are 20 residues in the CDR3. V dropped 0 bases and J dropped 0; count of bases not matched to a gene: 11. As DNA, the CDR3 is TGCGCCAGCAGCCAAGAATTCGCTAGCGGGAGAGTGGGCTCCTACAATGAGCAGTTCTTC. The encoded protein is CASSQEFASGRVGSYNEQFF.

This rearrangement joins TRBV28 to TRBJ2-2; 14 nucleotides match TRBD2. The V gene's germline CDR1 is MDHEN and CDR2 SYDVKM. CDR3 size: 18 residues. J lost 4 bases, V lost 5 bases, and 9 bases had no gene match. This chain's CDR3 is CASSNPGLAGEGTGELFF. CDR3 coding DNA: TGTGCCAGCAGTAACCCGGGACTAGCGGGGGAGGGCACCGGGGAGCTGTTTTTT.

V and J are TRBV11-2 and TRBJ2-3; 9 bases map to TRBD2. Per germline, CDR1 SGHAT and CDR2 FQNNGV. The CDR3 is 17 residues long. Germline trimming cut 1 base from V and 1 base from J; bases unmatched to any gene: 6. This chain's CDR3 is CASSLVAGGYRTDTQYF. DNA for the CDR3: TGTGCCAGCAGCTTAGTTGCGGGGGGGTATCGCACAGATACGCAGTATTTT.

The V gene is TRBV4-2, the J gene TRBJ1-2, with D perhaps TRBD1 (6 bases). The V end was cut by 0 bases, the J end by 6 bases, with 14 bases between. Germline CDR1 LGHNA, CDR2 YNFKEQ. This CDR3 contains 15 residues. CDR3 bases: TGTGCCAGCAGCCAAGATGGTCACAGGGCCGATGGCTACACCTTC. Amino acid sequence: CASSQDGHRADGYTF.

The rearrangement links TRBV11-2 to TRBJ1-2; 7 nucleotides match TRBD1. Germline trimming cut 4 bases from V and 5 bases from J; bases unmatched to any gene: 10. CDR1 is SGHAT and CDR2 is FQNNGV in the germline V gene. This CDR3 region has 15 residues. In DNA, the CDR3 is TGTGCCAGCAGCTCCAGACGAGGGGGCGGGTATGGCTACACCTTC. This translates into CASSSRRGGGYGYTF.

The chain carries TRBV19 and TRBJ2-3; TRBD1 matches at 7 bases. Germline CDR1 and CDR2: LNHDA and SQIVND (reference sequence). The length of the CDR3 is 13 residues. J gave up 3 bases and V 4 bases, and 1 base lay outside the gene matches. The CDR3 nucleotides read TGTGCCAGTAGTACGGACAGGACAGATACGCAGTATTTT. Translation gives CASSTDRTDTQYF.

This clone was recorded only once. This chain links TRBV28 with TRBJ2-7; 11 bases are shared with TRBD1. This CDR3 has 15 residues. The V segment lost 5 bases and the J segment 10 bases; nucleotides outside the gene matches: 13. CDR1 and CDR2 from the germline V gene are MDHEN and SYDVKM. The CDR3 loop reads CASSAPPGDRGDQYF. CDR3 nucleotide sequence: TGTGCCAGCAGTGCCCCCCCGGGGGACAGGGGGGATCAGTACTTC.

This CDR3 reads CATSDGTSGSEQFF. The DNA for the CDR3 is TGTGCCACCAGTGACGGGACTAGCGGGAGTGAGCAGTTCTTC. This sequence joins TRBV24-1 and TRBJ2-1, with TRBD2 matching over 14 bases. There are 14 residues in the CDR3. Germline lookup yields CDR1 KGHDR and CDR2 SFDVKD. Losses at the gene ends were 4 bases for V and 9 bases for J; bases not matched to a gene: 1.

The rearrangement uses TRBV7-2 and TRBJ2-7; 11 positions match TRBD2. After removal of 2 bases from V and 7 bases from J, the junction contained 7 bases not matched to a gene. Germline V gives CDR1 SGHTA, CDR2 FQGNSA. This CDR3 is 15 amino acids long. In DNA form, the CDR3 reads TGTGCCAGCAGCTTATCTCCGGGACTAGCGGTTGAGCAGTACTTC. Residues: CASSLSPGLAVEQYF.

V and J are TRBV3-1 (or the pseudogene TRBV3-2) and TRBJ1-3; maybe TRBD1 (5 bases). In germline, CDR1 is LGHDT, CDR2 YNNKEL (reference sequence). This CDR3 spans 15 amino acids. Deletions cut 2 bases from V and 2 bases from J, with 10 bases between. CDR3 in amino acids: CASSQTGSAGNTIYF. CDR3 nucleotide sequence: TGTGCCAGCAGCCAAACAGGCTCCGCTGGAAACACCATATATTTT.

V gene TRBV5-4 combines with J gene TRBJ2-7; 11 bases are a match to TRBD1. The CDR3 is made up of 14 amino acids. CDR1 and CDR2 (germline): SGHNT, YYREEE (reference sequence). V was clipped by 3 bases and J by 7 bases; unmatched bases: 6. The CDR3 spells CASSWDRGAGEQYF. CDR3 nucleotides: TGTGCCAGCAGCTGGGACAGGGGGGCTGGTGAGCAGTACTTC. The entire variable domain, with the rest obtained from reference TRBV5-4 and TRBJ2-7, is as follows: ETGVTQSPTHLIKTRGQQVTLRCSSQSGHNTVSWYQQALGQGPQFIFQYYREEENGRGNFPPRFSGLQFPNYSSELNVNALELDDSALYLCASSWDRGAGEQYFGPGTRLTVT.